This entry is about one T cell receptor beta chain. The clone's antigen remains unknown. No much larger clonotype is one base removed from it; base qualities were not supplied. This specimen belongs to a study of cytomegalovirus exposure and HLA in healthy donors (dated by TCRdb to about 2017). Background on the whole study: An earlier analysis of 587 of the donors reported around 280 Gb of sequence data and 117 million unique TCR beta sequences obtained from roughly 180 million T cells. An early release covering roughly 600 HLA-typed donors comprised approximately 290 gigabases of sequencing data and roughly 85 million unique TCR sequences. Of the roughly 400 genotyped donors, around 81% fell in the genetic ancestry cluster associated with self-reported Caucasian donors. The study aimed to test whether cataloging public T cell receptors could reveal signatures of past pathogen exposure. Using immunosequencing, the study profiled T cell repertoires from about 650 subjects and related those repertoires to cytomegalovirus serostatus. In addition to the first cohort of 650 to 800 subjects, a separate validation cohort of approximately 130 different subjects was used. The study combined high-throughput TCR immunosequencing, statistical association of individual TCRs with disease status, and machine learning to predict cytomegalovirus infection status. A later analysis re-examined previously published TCR beta repertoires from over 500 donors and added high-resolution HLA genotyping to investigate patterns of TCR occurrence. The later analysis used no new phenotypic data to find candidate immune exposures, relying instead on TCR beta sequences and their occurrence across donors. In an earlier analysis of a few hundred of the donors, high-throughput TCR beta sequencing was used to judge whether each TCR beta V gene segment behaved as functional or pseudogenic. Donor age, sex, ethnicity and CMV serostatus were compiled alongside the repertoire data. A later genetic analysis took genome-wide SNP genotypes for about 55% of the roughly 700 donors and used that subset as a discovery cohort. Every repertoire in the discovery cohort had been generated on one and the same sequencing platform. HLA typing included class I and class II loci at four-digit resolution. The number of typed donors differed by locus: about 620-630 for A, B, C, DRB1 and DQB1; roughly 510 for DQA1; 606 for DPA1; and 400 to 480 for DPB1. Because of strong linkage in the cohort, four to six DR-DQ haplotypes were treated as single units for association and clustering. Among about 410 genotyped donors of the cohort, an average of around 220,000 unique TCR beta nucleotide sequences was sequenced per donor, of which 15% to 20% were non-productive.

The cohort consisted of 666 healthy bone marrow donors. Cohort members were all nominally healthy when sampled, although unrecorded immune exposures were likely present. The donor tested CMV seropositive, placing the donor among the approximately 310 seropositive members of the cohort. Every donor gave a peripheral blood sample, and the peripheral blood mononuclear cells from that sample were used for TCR beta sequencing. The Qiagen DNeasy Blood Extraction Kit was used to extract genomic DNA from the blood cell samples. Findings and caveats that apply to the study as a whole: Because counts were too low, 15 to 20 rarely observed V segments, including chromosome 9 orphons, were excluded from the earlier analysis of 587 of the donors. The only immune exposure information available for the cohort was CMV serostatus. In a later analysis, TCR association rates were found to vary across HLA loci, with the most associated TCRs seen for DRB1 alleles and the fewest for HLA-C alleles. An association between a missense DCLRE1C variant and V-gene and J-gene trimming of TCR beta chains was found in a later genetic analysis and replicated in an independent cohort. In an earlier analysis of about 540 of the donors, most TCR beta V segments were observed in productive rearrangements about 90% or about 30% of the time, broadly matching IMGT annotations. In both the original and validation cohorts, the classifier was reported to diagnose cytomegalovirus status with high specificity and sensitivity. A later analysis associated 16,951 TCR beta sequences with specific HLA alleles at a false discovery rate of 0.05. A later genetic analysis reported fewer N-insertions in productive TCRs among donors in an Asian-associated ancestry cluster than the roughly 700-donor mean. In a later analysis, HLA-associated TCR beta chains showed more clonal expansion and lower generation probabilities than non-associated chains that were equally common. Because HLA typing was unavailable for some donors at each locus, only the typed subset was used in association tests. Some IMGT-functional V segments, including TRBV6-2 and TRBV6-3, could not be distinguished by the 87-base-pair reads and were therefore excluded. When HLA alleles, especially DR and DQ, strongly co-occurred, attributing TCR associations to individual alleles was difficult. Presence/absence analyses assumed roughly uniform sequencing depth across donors, an assumption that may not hold. A further reported finding was that TCR beta sequences accurately predicted the HLA-A and HLA-B alleles for most subjects in the first cohort. In vitro tests confirmed that three of the cytomegalovirus-associated TCR beta chains recognize cytomegalovirus antigens. Correlated functional status among segregating V segments might be attributable to linkage disequilibrium, but an unknown experimental factor could not be ruled out. The study gave a list of about 160 TCR beta chains associated with cytomegalovirus. In this cohort, only TCR beta chains were sequenced, and detectable features were limited by the absence of alpha or paired-chain data. Across donors, most TCR sequences were observed very rarely, whereas some public TCRs were present in many individuals. A cluster of highly shared sequence variants was judged likely to be a technical artifact of the sequencing pipeline. According to a later analysis, parvovirus B19, influenza, CMV and Epstein-Barr virus appeared linked to several top co-occurrence clusters. The authors suggested that the approach could potentially be extended to other disease states and immunological phenotypes. A later analysis found that most CMV-associated TCR beta chains appeared HLA-restricted, with HLA associations seemingly driven largely by CMV exposure.

Library method: the immunoSEQ multiplex PCR assay. For the multiplex PCR, a mixture combining 60 forward primers for TCR Vbeta segments and 13 reverse primers for TCR Jbeta segments was used. Amplification of the CDR3 region of rearranged TCR beta genes was performed with a multiplex PCR assay on genomic DNA. Amplified TCR beta libraries were sequenced as 87-base-pair reads on the Illumina HiSeq System. Regarding the original processing steps: In a later analysis, about 80 million unique TCR beta chains were counted across the 500 to 850 repertoires, and roughly 10 million of these chains were shared by at least two donors. Raw reads were error-corrected and collapsed into unique sequences by a nearest-neighbor algorithm in which closely related sequences were merged to remove PCR and sequencing errors. Alignment of CDR3 sequences to IMGT reference sequences was used to assign V, D and J gene segments. For a sequence to be retained, a match of at least six nucleotides was required to both a V gene segment and a J gene segment. Rearrangements were classified as productive when the CDR3 lacked stop codons and remained in frame with V and J, and all other rearrangements were classified as non-productive. CDR3 was defined according to IMGT convention as the region running from the second conserved V-encoded cysteine to the conserved J-encoded phenylalanine. Sequences without an unambiguous match to a single V gene segment were excluded from the earlier analysis of over 500 of the donors. An earlier analysis of approximately 590 of the donors classified V segments as functional when productive rearrangements were above 56.7% and as segregating when the standard deviation between donors was above 5%. A statistical classification framework was developed to diagnose cytomegalovirus status using the catalog of TCR beta chain sequences. V and J gene assignment, in a later analysis, came from comparing TCR nucleotide sequences with IMGT/GENE-DB human TR gene sequences. The TCRdist pipeline was used in a later analysis to assign CDR3 sequences and most-parsimonious VDJ recombination scenarios. In a later analysis, each TCR beta chain was defined by its CDR3 amino acid sequence together with its V-gene family, and reads lacking a unique V-gene family were excluded. In a later analysis, fewer than 600 highly shared, low-generation-probability nucleotide sequences were removed to address suspected cross-contamination and a sequencing artifact. A later analysis calculated a clonal expansion index for each public chain from normalized within-repertoire ranks of inferred template counts. Generation probabilities in a later analysis came from a VDJ recombination model fitted to out-of-frame rearrangements, and those results were checked against IGoR. In a later analysis, TCR-TCR, TCR-HLA and TCR-CMV co-occurrence was scored with hypergeometric tests, and a repertoire-size bias correction was applied to TCR pairs. A later analysis estimated false discovery rates by permuting HLA or CMV assignments 20 times. In a later analysis, co-occurring TCRs were grouped using DBSCAN, with TCRdist sequence similarity added in when clustering inside HLA-allele-positive subsets. For co-occurrence clustering, repertoires with fewer than 30,000 or more than 120,000 public chains were excluded, along with roughly five repertoires with anomalous nucleotide sharing. TCRdb mirrors the immuneACCESS table, restricted to in-frame sequences. Some clones are absent from its copies; in checked studies, under half trace to an unresolved V gene, and the reason for the others is unknown. D and trimming come from the DNA, and the V and J calls and clone size come from that table. This sample comprises roughly 170,000 clones, around 80% of them detected only once. The ten largest clones take up roughly 4.8% of the sample.

At the junction V is shortened by 0 bases and J by 1 base; bases outside the gene matches: 3. The CDR3, from cysteine to phenylalanine, totals 16 residues. This entry keeps only the CDR3 DNA: 48 bases, framed from base 1. CDR1 and CDR2 were assigned from the germline V gene (reference sequence) as LNHNV and YYDKDF. The chain couples TRBV15 to TRBJ2-3; the junction holds 8 bases that match TRBD2. Sequencing was performed on PBMCs. The receptor was derived from a woman aged 50 to 65 in good health and CMV-seropositive. At the DNA level, the sequence is TGTGCCACCAGCAGAGATAGAGCGGGAGGCACAGATACGCAGTATTTT. This codes for CATSRDRAGGTDTQYF.